The 7 T cell receptor beta chains listed next were all sequenced from one sample in a study of response to subunit inactivated influenza vaccine (dated by TCRdb to the late 2010s). The library relied on RT-PCR. Sequencing used an Illumina HiSeq 2500. Starting from the raw public reads, TCRdb applied fastp trimming at Q25, assembled clones with MiXCR and retained in-frame beta chains. Here each entry gathers all rows of one CDR3 protein and keeps the most common genes and DNA. This sample has around 520,000 distinct CDR3 sequences in its table, and 25% of those were observed once. Less than 2.5% of the sample belongs to the ten largest clones. Here the sequenced sample was CD4+ T cells sorted from PBMCs, taken more than 4 days after vaccination. These TCRs come from a man aged 50 to 59 who received an inactivated influenza vaccine. Donor details come from another sample of the same person, matched by shared clones.

This clonotype came up a few times. The DNA of the CDR3 is TGTGCCATCAGTGAGTCGGATAAGACAGGGCCCCTAGCCAAAAACATTCAGTACTTC. This codes for CAISESDKTGPLAKNIQYF. V usage is TRBV10-3 and J usage is TRBJ2-4; 7 nucleotides line up with TRBD1. This CDR3 comprises 19 residues. V shed 0 bases and J 0 bases; nucleotides not matched to a gene: 11. Germline assignment: CDR1 ENHRY and CDR2 SYGVKD.

In its sample, this clonotype is medium-sized (0.01 to 0.1%). At one boundary the junction diverges from the germline segment, which might be a read error. The rearrangement joins TRBV12-3 or TRBV12-4 to TRBJ2-7; unclear D gene. This CDR3 contains 13 residues. The CDR3 DNA reads TGTGCCAGCAGCTTAGGCAGGAGCTACGAGCAGTACTTC. It yields the protein CASSLGRSYEQYF.

Of note for this clonotype: No DNA is shown, since the ends of the CDR3 on it are uncertain; the CDR3 is the one TCRdb lists. The chain employs TRBV7-5 and TRBJ1-2; the table's TRBD1 call for D was not verified on the DNA. TRBV7-5 is a pseudogene segment. Including both end residues, the CDR3 is 18 amino acids long. CDR3 loop: CISVSEAQPGPRNYGYTF.

The V and J genes are TRBV7-8 and TRBJ2-7; D perhaps matches TRBD2 (6 bases). The length of the CDR3 is 18 residues. CDR1 SGHVS and CDR2 FQNEAQ come from the germline V gene. The germline V and J ends were trimmed by 5 bases and 5 bases, with 28 bases remaining between them. Written as DNA, the CDR3 is TGTGCCAGCAGCGGCAACCCCTGGCGGGAACTTATTCTCGACGAGCAGTACTTC. Its protein product is CASSGNPWRELILDEQYF.

CDR3 sequence (DNA): TGTGCCAGCCAGACCCCTAGCGGGGGGTACAATGAGCAGTTCTTC. It yields the protein CASQTPSGGYNEQFF. The chain employs TRBV28 and TRBJ2-1; 11 bases map to TRBD2. V lost 8 bases to trimming and J lost 4 bases; unmatched junction nucleotides: 7. This CDR3 contains 15 residues. Germline CDR1 is MDHEN and CDR2 is SYDVKM.

The sample holds a few counts of this clonotype. CDR3 region: CASRRLAGVADTQYF. The CDR3 DNA follows: TGTGCCAGCAGAAGGCTAGCGGGGGTCGCAGATACGCAGTATTTT. V is TRBV2 and J is TRBJ2-3, with 10 bases fitting TRBD2. The CDR3 is 15 residues long. Germline loops: CDR1 SNHLY, CDR2 FYNNEI. Trimming took 6 bases from V and 4 from J; bases not matched to a gene: 7. Full variable domain (rest looked up from reference TRBV2 and TRBJ2-3): EPEVTQTPSHQVTQMGQEVILRCVPISNHLYFYWYRQILGQKVEFLVSFYNNEISEKSEIFDDQFSVERPDGSNFTLKIRSTKLEDSAMYFCASRRLAGVADTQYFGPGTRLTVL.

This clonotype was found a few times. The V call is TRBV7-2, the J call TRBJ2-7, with 7 positions matching TRBD1. The trim removed 5 bases at V and 4 bases at J, leaving 8 bases unmatched. Germline-derived CDR1 and CDR2 are SGHTA and FQGNSA. The CDR3 covers 14 residues. This CDR3 reads CASSTRDRAYEQYF. In DNA, the CDR3 is TGTGCCAGCAGCACCCGTGACAGGGCGTACGAGCAGTACTTC. Using reference TRBV7-2 and TRBJ2-7 for the parts outside the CDR3, the full variable domain is GAGVSQSPSNKVTEKGKDVELRCDPISGHTALYWYRQSLGQGLEFLIYFQGNSAPDKSGLPSDRFSAERTGGSVSTLTIQRTQQEDSAVYLCASSTRDRAYEQYFGPGTRLTVT.